The 32 T cell receptor beta chains listed next were all sequenced from one sample in a study of shared clonotypes between healthy human individuals. Using immunoSEQ multiplex PCR, the repertoire was profiled, and TCRdb retains in-frame clones only, with some absent. The data hold approximately 1.5 million clones, with around 98% observed a single time. Sequenced: naive CD4+ T cells sorted from blood. Subset given: CD45RA+ positively selected. The receptors stem from a man aged 25-45 years in good health.

In regard to this clone: Additional DNA sequences in this sample encode the identical CDR3. V is TRBV18 and J is TRBJ1-2, with unresolved D. V was pared by 0 bases and J by 2 bases, with 4 bases between. This CDR3 has 13 residues. Germline V gene data show CDR1 as KGHSH and CDR2 as LQKENI. The CDR3 DNA follows: TGTGCCAGCTCACCACCCAGCAACTATGGCTACACCTTC. Its protein is CASSPPSNYGYTF.

This chain connects TRBV2 to TRBJ1-1; no reliable D call. The CDR3 has 15 residues. V was trimmed by 4 bases and J by 2 bases, leaving 14 bases between them. Germline-derived CDR1 and CDR2 are SNHLY and FYNNEI. The CDR3 reads CASSAYQVSNTEAFF. CDR3 bases: TGTGCCAGCAGTGCTTATCAGGTCAGCAACACTGAAGCTTTCTTT. The entire variable domain, with the rest obtained from reference TRBV2 and TRBJ1-1, is as follows: EPEVTQTPSHQVTQMGQEVILRCVPISNHLYFYWYRQILGQKVEFLVSFYNNEISEKSEIFDDQFSVERPDGSNFTLKIRSTKLEDSAMYFCASSAYQVSNTEAFFGQGTRLTVV.

The genes are TRBV5-1 and TRBJ2-3; a possible D gene is TRBD1 (5 bases). The germline CDR1 and CDR2 sequences are SGHRS and YFSETQ. Trimming removed 3 bases at V and 1 base at J, with 9 bases between. The CDR3 covers 14 residues. DNA for the CDR3: TGCGCCAGCAGCTCCACAGGAGGCACAGATACGCAGTATTTT. It encodes CASSSTGGTDTQYF.

On this clone itself: This specimen includes other DNA sequences encoding the same CDR3. CDR3: CASSLGRETQYF. The CDR3 nucleotides are TGTGCCAGCAGCTTGGGAAGAGAGACCCAGTACTTC. The rearrangement links TRBV5-6 to TRBJ2-5; D unresolved. CDR1 SGHDT and CDR2 YYEEEE come from the germline V gene. V lost 0 bases and J 4 bases, leaving 4 bases between the germline ends. CDR3 size: 12 residues.

The sample holds one count of this clone. V is TRBV4-1 and J is TRBJ2-7, with TRBD2 matching 13 bases. V lost 2 bases and J lost 5; bases outside the gene matches: 9. Germline-derived CDR1 and CDR2 are MGHRA and YSYEKL. The CDR3 spans 17 residues. This CDR3 reads CASSQPSGLAGEDEQYF. CDR3 DNA: TGCGCCAGCAGCCAACCCTCCGGACTAGCGGGAGAGGACGAGCAGTACTTC.

CDR3 in DNA: TGCGCCAGCAGCCTGGACGCAGTACCCGGGGAGCTGTTTTTT. Its protein product is CASSLDAVPGELFF. The J gene is TRBJ2-2, the V gene TRBV5-1; D ambiguous. The length of the CDR3 is 14 residues. Deletions cut 4 bases from V and 6 bases from J, with 13 bases between. Germline-derived CDR1 and CDR2 are SGHRS and YFSETQ.

The V and J genes are TRBV5-1 and TRBJ2-7; D possibly uses TRBD1 or TRBD2 (5 bases each). This CDR3 is built from 15 residues. Germline CDR1 is SGHRS and CDR2 is YFSETQ. Trimming removed 4 bases at V and 2 bases at J, with 16 bases between. The DNA of the CDR3 is TGCGCCAGCAGCGGACCGGGACGCCTAGCCTACGAGCAGTACTTC. Residues: CASSGPGRLAYEQYF.

The table lists this clone with a count of one. The chain has TRBV18 and TRBJ2-3, with TRBD1 matching over 7 bases. The CDR3 has 16 amino acids. Germline V gene sequence: CDR1 KGHSH, CDR2 LQKENI. Trimming took 3 bases from V and 5 from J; bases not matched to a gene: 11. CDR3 in amino acids: CASSPKSGGGRDTQYF. The CDR3 DNA follows: TGTGCCAGCTCACCCAAGTCAGGGGGTGGGAGAGATACGCAGTATTTT.

J is TRBJ1-3 and V is TRBV27; D unclear. The germline gives CDR1 MNHEY, CDR2 SMNVEV (reference sequence). V was clipped by 0 bases and J by 0 bases, with 15 bases between them. The CDR3 runs to 18 residues. The CDR3 loop reads CASSLSGRYGSSGNTIYF. The DNA of the CDR3 is TGTGCCAGCAGTTTATCGGGGAGATACGGAAGCTCTGGAAACACCATATATTTT.

The chain is built from TRBV28 and TRBJ2-1, with 9 nucleotides matching TRBD1. Unmatched junction bases numbered 7, after V lost 4 bases and J lost 6 bases. The CDR3 has 15 amino acids. Germline V gene data show CDR1 as MDHEN and CDR2 as SYDVKM. The CDR3 reads CASSSAGTGSNEQFF. CDR3 nucleotide sequence: TGTGCCAGCAGTTCGGCCGGGACAGGGAGCAATGAGCAGTTCTTC.

As to this clone: The same CDR3 can be traced to other DNA sequences in this sample. The chain has TRBV2 and TRBJ2-1; TRBD1 matches at 7 bases. This CDR3 region has 14 residues. V lost 3 bases and J lost 4; bases outside the gene matches: 3. Germline CDR1 reads SNHLY; CDR2 reads FYNNEI. The CDR3 nucleotides read TGTGCCAGCAGTGACCGGGACAGATACAATGAGCAGTTCTTC. The encoded protein is CASSDRDRYNEQFF.

CDR3 in DNA: TGTGCCAGTAGTATTTATGGGGCGGTTGGGAATCAGCCCCAGCATTTT. Its protein product is CASSIYGAVGNQPQHF. The J gene is TRBJ1-5, the V gene TRBV19; D might be TRBD1 (5 bases). Looked up from germline, CDR1 is LNHDA and CDR2 is SQIVND (reference sequence). The V gene lost 3 bases and the J gene lost 4 bases, with 16 bases spanning the gap. This CDR3 has 16 residues.

The chain has TRBV11-3 and TRBJ2-2; 8 bases align to TRBD1. V dropped 2 bases and J dropped 5; count of bases not matched to a gene: 4. The CDR3 has 15 amino acids. CDR1 SGHNT and CDR2 YENEEA come from the germline V gene. This chain's CDR3 is CASSLQGAGTGELFF. The DNA for the CDR3 is TGTGCCAGCAGCTTACAGGGGGCCGGGACCGGGGAGCTGTTTTTT.

The chain uses TRBV28 and TRBJ1-5; no clear D. V was pared by 6 bases and J by 6 bases, with 9 bases between. Germline V CDR1 and CDR2: MDHEN, SYDVKM. This CDR3 region has 12 residues. This CDR3 reads CASSPVGQPQHF. The CDR3, as DNA: TGTGCCAGCAGCCCGGTTGGTCAGCCCCAGCATTTT.

Written as DNA, the CDR3 is TGTGCCAGCAGCGCCGAGCCACCGGGACTAGCGGGAGAGGAGCTGTTTTTT. Its protein product is CASSAEPPGLAGEELFF. The rearrangement joins TRBV9 to TRBJ2-2, with TRBD2 identical over 14 bases. Germline CDR1 reads SGDLS; CDR2 reads YYNGEE. The CDR3 has 17 residues. V lost 3 bases, J lost 10 bases, and 11 bases stayed unmatched.

V and J are TRBV7-9 and TRBJ2-7; D is possibly TRBD2 (6 bases). The germline gives CDR1 SEHNR, CDR2 FQNEAQ (reference sequence). Trimming removed 5 bases from V and 0 bases from J, with 14 bases in between. There are 15 residues in the CDR3. The chain's CDR3 is CASSPSGGTSYEQYF. The CDR3 nucleotides are TGTGCCAGCAGCCCCTCTGGAGGGACCTCCTACGAGCAGTACTTC.

The chain is built from TRBV7-6 and TRBJ2-7; 7 bases are a match to TRBD2. V lost 5 bases, J lost 3 bases, and 13 bases stayed unmatched. The CDR3 sequence is 16 residues long. Germline values: CDR1 SGHVS, CDR2 FNYEAQ. The CDR3 spells CASSQNRLADIYEQYF. The CDR3 DNA is TGTGCCAGCAGCCAGAATAGACTAGCCGACATCTACGAGCAGTACTTC.

This chain uses TRBV6-6 with TRBJ2-7; no definite D call. Trimming removed 6 bases from V and 3 bases from J, with 6 bases in between. The CDR3 covers 11 residues. CDR1 and CDR2 (germline): MNHNY, SVGAGI (reference sequence). The CDR3 DNA reads as TGTGCCAGCAGAGCTAACTACGAGCAGTACTTC. Translated, it gives CASRANYEQYF.

The chain couples TRBV5-1 to TRBJ2-7, with unresolved D. The CDR3 totals 15 residues. Trimming stripped 0 bases from V and 3 bases from J, with 13 bases between. CDR1 is SGHRS, CDR2 YFSETQ, per germline. CDR3 bases: TGCGCCAGCAGCTTGGGGCCGGTGGGGAACTACGAGCAGTACTTC. This codes for CASSLGPVGNYEQYF.

The gene calls are TRBV2 and TRBJ2-7; D unclear. V dropped 4 bases and J dropped 2 bases, with 12 bases sitting between them. The CDR3 extends over 14 amino acids. CDR1 and CDR2 (germline): SNHLY, FYNNEI. The CDR3, as DNA: TGTGCCAGCAGTGTCGCCGCCCTAACCTACGAGCAGTACTTC. As protein: CASSVAALTYEQYF.

In DNA form, the CDR3 reads TGTGCCAGCAGACCCCGGACAGGTTTTCAGCCCCAGCATTTT. Its protein product is CASRPRTGFQPQHF. The rearrangement links TRBV28 to TRBJ1-5; 7 bases map to TRBD1. V shed 6 bases, J shed 6 bases, and the junction held 8 bases outside the gene matches. The V gene's germline CDR1 is MDHEN and CDR2 SYDVKM. The CDR3 runs to 14 residues.

V gene TRBV5-1 combines with J gene TRBJ2-1; 7 positions agree with TRBD2. This CDR3 is built from 16 residues. Losses at the gene ends were 0 bases for V and 5 bases for J; bases not matched to a gene: 8. CDR1 is SGHRS, CDR2 YFSETQ, per germline. DNA for the CDR3: TGCGCCAGCAGCTTGGCAGTGGCTAGCGGAAACAATGAGCAGTTCTTC. Encoded protein: CASSLAVASGNNEQFF.

The chain uses TRBV25-1 and TRBJ2-2; weak D call: TRBD2 (6 bases). The ends were cut back, 3 bases at V and 7 bases at J, with 9 bases in the middle. Germline assignment: CDR1 MGHDK and CDR2 SYGVNS. The CDR3 covers 13 residues. In nucleotides, the CDR3 is TGTGCCAGCAGTGAGGGACTCATCGGGGAGCTGTTTTTT. This encodes CASSEGLIGELFF.

The chain joins TRBV4-1 to TRBJ2-7; no clear D gene. The length of the CDR3 is 13 residues. Per the germline V gene, CDR1 is MGHRA and CDR2 is YSYEKL. V dropped 4 bases and J dropped 0 bases, with 7 bases sitting between them. The CDR3 coding sequence is TGCGCCAGCAGCCGGGCAAGCTCCTACGAGCAGTACTTC. Translated, it gives CASSRASSYEQYF.

V is TRBV6-1 and J is TRBJ2-1; 7 nucleotides match TRBD2. Germline CDR1 MNHNS, CDR2 SASEGT. Trimming at V came to 8 bases and at J to 2 bases, leaving 0 bases not matched to a gene. This CDR3 spans 12 amino acids. CDR3 sequence (DNA): TGTGCCAGCCTAGCGGCCTACAATGAGCAGTTCTTC. This translates into CASLAAYNEQFF.

This rearrangement joins TRBV6-5 to TRBJ2-1; no firm D call. The germline V gene encodes CDR1 MNHEY and CDR2 SVGAGI. The CDR3 is 13 amino acids. Trimming stripped 6 bases from V and 7 bases from J, with 13 bases between. The CDR3 nucleotides are TGTGCCAGCAGGCGAACATTAGGGAATGAGCAGTTCTTC. Translating it yields CASRRTLGNEQFF.

This chain joins TRBV6-1 and TRBJ2-1, with D tentatively TRBD1 (5 bases). This CDR3 has 13 residues. V lost 4 bases and J lost 10, with 14 bases in between. Germline lookup yields CDR1 MNHNS and CDR2 SASEGT. The CDR3 DNA reads as TGTGCCAGCAGTGCCTCAGGGCGTCCCGAGCAGTTCTTC. Translation: CASSASGRPEQFF.

This chain uses TRBV5-1 with TRBJ2-1, with TRBD2 matching 9 bases. J was trimmed by 2 bases and V by 0 bases; bases with no gene match: 6. Germline V gene lookup returns CDR1 SGHRS and CDR2 YFSETQ. The CDR3 sequence is 17 residues long. CDR3 region: CASSLDPIAGAYNEQFF. In nucleotides, the CDR3 is TGCGCCAGCAGCTTGGACCCCATAGCGGGAGCCTACAATGAGCAGTTCTTC.

The chain recombines TRBV7-7 with TRBJ2-5; the D gene could be TRBD1 or TRBD2 (5 bases each). V was cut by 5 bases and J by 5 bases, with 15 bases left in between. Germline CDR1 SSHAT, CDR2 FNYEAQ (reference sequence). The CDR3 is 14 residues long. The CDR3 protein is CASSPSGPGETQYF. The CDR3 DNA is TGTGCCAGCAGCCCCTCGGGGCCGGGGGAGACCCAGTACTTC. Combining the CDR3 with reference TRBV7-7 and TRBJ2-5 gives the whole variable domain GAGVSQSPRYKVTKRGQDVTLRCDPISSHATLYWYQQALGQGPEFLTYFNYEAQPDKSGLPSDRFSAERPEGSISTLTIQRTEQRDSAMYRCASSPSGPGETQYFGPGTRLLVL.

This chain connects TRBV27 to TRBJ1-1; TRBD1 aligns across 9 bases. This CDR3 is built from 14 residues. V trimming: 10 bases; J trimming: 3 bases; junction bases outside the gene matches: 9. Germline V gene data show CDR1 as MNHEY and CDR2 as SMNVEV (reference sequence). The CDR3 nucleotides read TGTGCCAACCCCGGGACAGGGCTATACACTGAAGCTTTCTTT. It is translated as CANPGTGLYTEAFF.

The J gene is TRBJ1-2, the V gene TRBV29-1; a weak D match, TRBD1 (6 bases). The CDR3 contains 15 residues. Germline V CDR1 and CDR2: SQVTM, ANQGSEA. V was pared by 0 bases and J by 4 bases, with 15 bases between. CDR3 coding DNA: TGCAGCGTTGAAGATCGGCACAGGGTCATCTATGGCTACACCTTC. As protein: CSVEDRHRVIYGYTF. The complete variable domain, with remaining parts taken from reference TRBV29-1 and TRBJ1-2, reads SAVISQKPSRDICQRGTSLTIQCQVDSQVTMMFWYRQQPGQSLTLIATANQGSEATYESGFVIDKFPISRPNLTFSTLTVSNMSPEDSSIYLCSVEDRHRVIYGYTFGSGTRLTVV.

The chain uses TRBV25-1 and TRBJ2-1; no reliable D call. Trimming shortened V by 1 base and J by 6 bases, and 13 bases separated the two germline ends. The CDR3 spans 15 residues. The V gene's germline CDR1 is MGHDK and CDR2 SYGVNS. CDR3 loop: CASSELDALANEQFF. The CDR3 nucleotides are TGTGCCAGCAGTGAATTGGACGCCTTGGCCAATGAGCAGTTCTTC.